A selection of T cell receptor beta chains follows, all from one sample in a study of shared clonotypes between healthy human individuals. Generated by immunoSEQ multiplex PCR, the TCRdb table keeps only in-frame clones and is missing some. The table lists 800,000 to 950,000 clones, roughly 96% of them singletons. The specimen was naive CD8+ T cells sorted from blood. These receptors all come from a young man in good health. The CDR3 runs from the conserved cysteine through the conserved F or W. D genes are given only for firm matches. Where a row states a size, it is once, few, many or the class of an expanded clone; other rows omit it.

NA	TRBV6-1	NA	TRBJ1-5	CASSAMGGASNQPQHF	TGTGCCAGCAGTGCGATGGGGGGCGCAAGCAATCAGCCCCAGCATTTT
TRBD2	TRBV10-1	once	TRBJ2-7	CASSGGLAGGSYEQYF	TGCGCCAGCAGTGGTGGGCTAGCGGGAGGCTCCTACGAGCAGTACTTC
NA	TRBV7-9	NA	TRBJ2-2	CASSVGLSGELFF	TGTGCCAGCAGCGTCGGGTTGTCCGGGGAGCTGTTTTTT
NA	TRBV11-2	NA	TRBJ2-7	CASSPQRGLTYEQYF	TGTGCCAGCAGCCCTCAAAGGGGGTTGACCTACGAGCAGTACTTC
TRBD2	TRBV14	once	TRBJ2-1	CASSQDWIAGTTYNEQFF	TGTGCCAGCAGCCAAGATTGGATAGCGGGAACAACCTACAATGAGCAGTTCTTC
NA	TRBV2	NA	TRBJ2-3	CASRGLEGGYSTDTQYF	TGTGCCAGCAGGGGACTAGAAGGGGGCTATAGCACAGATACGCAGTATTTT
TRBD1	TRBV9	NA	TRBJ2-3	CASSVRQGPSTDTQYF	TGTGCCAGCAGCGTCCGACAGGGTCCTAGCACAGATACGCAGTATTTT
TRBD1	TRBV19	NA	TRBJ2-7	CASSSTGPIPYEQYF	TGTGCCAGTAGTTCGACAGGGCCTATCCCCTACGAGCAGTACTTC
NA	TRBV6-1	once	TRBJ2-1	CASSEAIGTSLADEQFF	TGTGCCAGCAGTGAAGCCATCGGGACTTCCCTTGCCGATGAGCAGTTCTTC
NA	TRBV7-2	NA	TRBJ2-5	CASSSGSEETQYF	TGTGCCAGCAGCTCCGGTTCGGAAGAGACCCAGTACTTC
NA	TRBV2	NA	TRBJ2-7	CASSGGHTFGYEQYF	TGTGCCAGCAGTGGGGGACACACTTTCGGATACGAGCAGTACTTC
NA	TRBV6-1	NA	TRBJ1-2	CASSGGGSNYGYTF	TGTGCCAGCAGTGGTGGCGGTTCTAACTATGGCTACACCTTC
NA	TRBV7-2	NA	TRBJ2-1	CASSFLTGEQFF	TGTGCCAGCAGCTTCCTAACAGGTGAGCAGTTCTTC
NA	TRBV29-1	NA	TRBJ2-6	CSVTDEVKVLTF	TGCAGCGTTACCGACGAGGTCAAGGTCCTGACTTTC
TRBD1	TRBV5-4	NA	TRBJ1-2	CASSLQPGTGRPVGGYTF	TGTGCCAGCAGCTTGCAACCCGGGACAGGGCGCCCTGTCGGGGGCTACACCTTC
NA	TRBV30	NA	TRBJ1-3	CAWSVRSGVNSGNTIYF	TGTGCCTGGAGTGTACGGTCCGGGGTGAACTCTGGAAACACCATATATTTT
TRBD1	TRBV29-1	NA	TRBJ2-5	CSVRDRGGVGETQYF	TGCAGCGTGAGGGACAGGGGAGGAGTGGGAGAGACCCAGTACTTC
TRBD1	TRBV7-8	NA	TRBJ2-7	CASSYPGQGAYEQYF	TGTGCCAGCAGCTACCCGGGACAGGGAGCCTACGAGCAGTACTTC
TRBD2	TRBV19	NA	TRBJ2-1	CASSINSGRINEQFF	TGTGCCAGTAGTATTAATAGCGGGAGAATCAATGAGCAGTTCTTC
NA	TRBV7-9	NA	TRBJ2-1	CASSLMGGNEQFF	TGTGCCAGCAGCTTGATGGGCGGCAATGAGCAGTTCTTC
TRBD2	TRBV11-2	NA	TRBJ2-7	CASSLEVMASGTYEQYF	TGTGCCAGCAGCTTAGAAGTAATGGCTAGCGGGACCTACGAGCAGTACTTC
TRBD1	TRBV5-3	NA	TRBJ2-6	CARSLGQGARLGANVLTF	TGTGCCAGAAGCTTGGGTCAGGGGGCCAGGCTTGGGGCCAACGTCCTGACTTTC
TRBD2	TRBV9	NA	TRBJ2-3	CASSSGDTDTQYF	TGTGCCAGCTCTAGCGGGGACACAGATACGCAGTATTTT